Sequencing of this T cell receptor (beta chain) was carried out in a study of blood T cells in healthy people across ages. For the second PCR, which ran for roughly 7 to 11 cycles, a sample-barcoded 5' primer and a J-beta primer mix were used. With 12 random nucleotides, a template-switch adaptor tagged each individual cDNA molecule. TCRdb reanalysed the 5' RACE reads using MiXCR and keeps one entry per CDR3 protein. The table shows about 1,500,000 distinct CDR3 sequences, with approximately 30% occurring only once. Concerning this clonotype itself: Its target is unknown.

Every participating donor contributed about 10 milliliters of peripheral blood through a draw. A minimum of 7 million PBMCs was isolated per sample. Study-level points and caveats: A roughly linear age-dependent decrease characterized TCR beta diversity per million T cells.

The CDR3 extends over 15 amino acids. Germline V gene data show CDR1 as DFQATT and CDR2 as SNEGSKA (reference sequence). The ends lost 4 bases at V and 1 base at J; junction bases unmatched: 7. The receptor was derived from a woman aged 25 to 39 in good health. The sequenced sample consisted of blood. The rearrangement links TRBV20-1 to TRBJ2-3; 8 bases match TRBD2. The CDR3 reads CSAKAQAGGTDTQYF. DNA of the CDR3: TGCAGTGCTAAGGCCCAAGCGGGGGGCACAGATACGCAGTATTTT.